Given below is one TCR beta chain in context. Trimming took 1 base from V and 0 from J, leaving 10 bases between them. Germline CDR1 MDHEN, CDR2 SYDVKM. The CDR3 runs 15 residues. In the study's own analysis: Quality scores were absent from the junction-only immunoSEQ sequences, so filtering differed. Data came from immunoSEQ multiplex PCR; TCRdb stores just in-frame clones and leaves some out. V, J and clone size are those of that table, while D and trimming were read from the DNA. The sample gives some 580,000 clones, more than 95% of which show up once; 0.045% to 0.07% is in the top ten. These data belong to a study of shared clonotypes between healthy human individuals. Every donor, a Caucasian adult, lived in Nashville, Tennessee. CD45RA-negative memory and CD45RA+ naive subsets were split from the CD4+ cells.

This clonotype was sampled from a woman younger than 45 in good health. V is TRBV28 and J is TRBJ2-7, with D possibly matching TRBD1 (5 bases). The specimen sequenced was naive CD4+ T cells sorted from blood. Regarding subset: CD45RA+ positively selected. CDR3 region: CASSLSRRGSYEQYF. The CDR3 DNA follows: TGTGCCAGCAGTTTATCGAGAAGGGGCTCCTACGAGCAGTACTTC.